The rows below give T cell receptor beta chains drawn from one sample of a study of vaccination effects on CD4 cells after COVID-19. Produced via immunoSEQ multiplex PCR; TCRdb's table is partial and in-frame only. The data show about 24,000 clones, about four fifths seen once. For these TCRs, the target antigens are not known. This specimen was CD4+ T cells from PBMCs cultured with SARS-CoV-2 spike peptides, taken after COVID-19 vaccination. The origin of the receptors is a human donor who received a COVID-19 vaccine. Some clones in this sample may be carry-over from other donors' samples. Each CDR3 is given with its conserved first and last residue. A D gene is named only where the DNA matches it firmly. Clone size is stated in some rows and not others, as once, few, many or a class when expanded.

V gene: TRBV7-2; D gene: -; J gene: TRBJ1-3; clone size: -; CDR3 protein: CASSSFFGGNTIYF; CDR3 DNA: TGTGCCAGCAGCTCTTTCTTCGGGGGAAACACCATATATTTT
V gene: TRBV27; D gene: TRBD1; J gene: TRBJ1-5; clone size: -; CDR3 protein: CASRSGQADSNQPQHF; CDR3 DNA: TGTGCCAGCAGGTCGGGACAGGCCGATAGCAATCAGCCCCAGCATTTT
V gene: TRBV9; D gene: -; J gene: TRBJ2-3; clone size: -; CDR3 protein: CASSVGGSTDTQYF; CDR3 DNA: TGTGCCAGCAGCGTAGGTGGGTCCACAGATACGCAGTATTTT
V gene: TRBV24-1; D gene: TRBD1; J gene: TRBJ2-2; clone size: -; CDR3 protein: CATRGTGENWELFF; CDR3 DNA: TGTGCCACCAGAGGGACAGGGGAGAATTGGGAGCTGTTTTTT
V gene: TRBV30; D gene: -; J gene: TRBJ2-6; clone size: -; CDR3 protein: CAWSKKKLSLPQSLGANVLTF; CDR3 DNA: TGTGCCTGGAGTAAGAAAAAACTCAGCCTGCCCCAGTCTCTGGGGGCCAACGTCCTGACTTTC
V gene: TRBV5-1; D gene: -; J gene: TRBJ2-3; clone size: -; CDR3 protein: CASSYWTTTDTQYF; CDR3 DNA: TGCGCCAGCAGCTACTGGACTACTACAGATACGCAGTATTTT
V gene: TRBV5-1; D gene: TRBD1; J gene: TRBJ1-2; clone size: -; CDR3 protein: CASRTGQNYGYTF; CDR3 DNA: TGCGCCAGCAGAACGGGACAGAACTATGGCTACACCTTC
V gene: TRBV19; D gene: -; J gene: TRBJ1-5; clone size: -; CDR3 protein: CASSGSDSLNQPQHF; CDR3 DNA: TGTGCCAGTAGTGGATCGGACAGCCTCAATCAGCCCCAGCATTTT
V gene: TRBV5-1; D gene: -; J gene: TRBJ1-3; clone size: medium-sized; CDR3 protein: CASKEASGNTIYF; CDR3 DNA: TGCGCCAGCAAAGAGGCCTCTGGAAACACCATATATTTT
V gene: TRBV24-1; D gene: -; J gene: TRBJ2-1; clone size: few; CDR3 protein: CATVDSSYNEQFF; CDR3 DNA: TGTGCCACTGTAGACAGCTCCTACAATGAGCAGTTCTTC
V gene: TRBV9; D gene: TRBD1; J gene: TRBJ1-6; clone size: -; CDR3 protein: CASSEGVGTGSPLHF; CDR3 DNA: TGTGCCAGCAGCGAGGGGGTGGGGACAGGTTCACCCCTCCACTTT
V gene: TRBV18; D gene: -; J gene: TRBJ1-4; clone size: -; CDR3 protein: CASSEQGNEKLFF; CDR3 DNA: TGCGCCAGCTCAGAACAGGGAAATGAAAAACTGTTTTTT
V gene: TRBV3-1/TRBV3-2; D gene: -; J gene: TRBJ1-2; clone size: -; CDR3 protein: CASSIRGFGYTF; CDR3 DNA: TGTGCCAGCAGCATCCGGGGTTTCGGCTACACCTTC
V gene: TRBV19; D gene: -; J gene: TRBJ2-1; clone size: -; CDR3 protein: CASSTTLGRSYNEQFF; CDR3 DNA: TGTGCCAGTAGTACGACCCTGGGACGTTCCTACAATGAGCAGTTCTTC
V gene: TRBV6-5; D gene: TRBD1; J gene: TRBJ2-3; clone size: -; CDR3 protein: CASSYRDRRLVDTQYF; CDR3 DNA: TGTGCCAGCAGTTACCGGGACAGACGGCTAGTGGATACGCAGTATTTT
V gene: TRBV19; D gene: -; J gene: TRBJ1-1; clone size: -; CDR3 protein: CASSIPRMTGFFTEAFF; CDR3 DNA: TGTGCCAGTAGTATCCCCAGAATGACAGGTTTTTTCACTGAAGCTTTCTTT
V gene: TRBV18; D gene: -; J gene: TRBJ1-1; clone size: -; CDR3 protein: CASSPNLNTEAFF; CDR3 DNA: TGTGCCAGCTCACCTAACTTGAACACTGAAGCTTTCTTT
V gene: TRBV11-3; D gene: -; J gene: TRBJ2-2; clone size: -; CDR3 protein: CASSLPVGELFF; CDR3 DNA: TGTGCCAGCAGCCTACCGGTGGGGGAGCTGTTTTTT
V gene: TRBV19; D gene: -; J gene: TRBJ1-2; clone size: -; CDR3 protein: CASSFAALYGYTF; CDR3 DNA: TGTGCCAGTAGTTTCGCGGCCCTTTATGGCTACACCTTC
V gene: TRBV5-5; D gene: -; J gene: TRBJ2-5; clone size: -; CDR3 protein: CASSLVTGPETQYF; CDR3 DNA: TGTGCCAGCAGCTTGGTTACCGGGCCAGAGACCCAGTACTTC
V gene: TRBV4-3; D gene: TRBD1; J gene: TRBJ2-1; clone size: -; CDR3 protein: CASSQDPRQGYNEQFF; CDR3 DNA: TGCGCCAGCAGCCAAGATCCACGACAGGGGTACAATGAGCAGTTCTTC
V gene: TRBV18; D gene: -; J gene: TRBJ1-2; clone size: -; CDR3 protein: CASSPPLDSHGYTF; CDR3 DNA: TGTGCCAGCTCACCCCCCTTGGACAGCCATGGCTACACCTTC
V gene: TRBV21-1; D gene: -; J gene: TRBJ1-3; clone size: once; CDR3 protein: CASSTRDLHSSGNTIYF; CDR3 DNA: TGTGCCAGCAGCACTCGGGACCTCCACTCCTCTGGAAACACCATATATTTT
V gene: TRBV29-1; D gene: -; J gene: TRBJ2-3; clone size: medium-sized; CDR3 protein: CSVVSRGIADTQYF; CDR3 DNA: TGCAGCGTTGTCTCTCGAGGGATTGCAGATACGCAGTATTTT
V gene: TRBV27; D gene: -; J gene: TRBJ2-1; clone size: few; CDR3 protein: CASSFLQVTYNEQFF; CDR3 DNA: TGTGCCAGCAGTTTTCTACAGGTGACATACAATGAGCAGTTCTTC
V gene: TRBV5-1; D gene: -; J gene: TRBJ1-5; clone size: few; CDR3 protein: CASSLYGQSGQPQHF; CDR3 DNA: TGCGCCAGCAGCTTGTATGGACAGTCCGGTCAGCCCCAGCATTTT
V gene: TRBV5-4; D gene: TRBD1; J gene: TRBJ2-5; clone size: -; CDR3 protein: CASSRTGIFGETQYF; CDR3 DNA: TGTGCCAGCAGCCGGACAGGGATTTTTGGAGAGACCCAGTACTTC
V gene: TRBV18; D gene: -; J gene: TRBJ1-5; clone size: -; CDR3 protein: CASSPGSGGGNQPQHF; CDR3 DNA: TGTGCCAGCTCACCGGGTAGTGGGGGGGGCAATCAGCCCCAGCATTTT
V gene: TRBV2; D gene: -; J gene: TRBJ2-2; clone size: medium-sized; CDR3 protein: CASSDQAPGTGELFF; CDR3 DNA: TGTGCCAGCAGTGATCAGGCGCCGGGCACCGGGGAGCTGTTTTTT
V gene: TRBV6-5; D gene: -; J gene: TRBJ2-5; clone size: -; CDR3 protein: CASNDYRPGETQYF; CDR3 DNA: TGTGCCAGCAACGATTACAGACCTGGCGAGACCCAGTACTTC
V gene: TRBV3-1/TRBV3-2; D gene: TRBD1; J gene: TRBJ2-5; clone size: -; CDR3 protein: CASSQNFPGTGGGETQYF; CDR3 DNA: TGTGCCAGCAGCCAAAACTTCCCCGGGACAGGGGGCGGTGAGACCCAGTACTTC
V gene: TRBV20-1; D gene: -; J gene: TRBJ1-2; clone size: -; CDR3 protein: CSASTGGGYTF; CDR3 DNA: TGCAGTGCTAGCACAGGAGGTGGCTACACCTTC
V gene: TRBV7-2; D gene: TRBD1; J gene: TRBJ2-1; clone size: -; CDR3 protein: CASSLGGTGIYNEQFF; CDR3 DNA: TGTGCCAGCAGCTTGGGAGGGACAGGGATCTACAATGAGCAGTTCTTC
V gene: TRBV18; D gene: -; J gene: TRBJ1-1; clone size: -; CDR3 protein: CASSATQNTEAFF; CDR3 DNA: TGTGCCAGCTCGGCGACCCAGAACACTGAAGCTTTCTTT
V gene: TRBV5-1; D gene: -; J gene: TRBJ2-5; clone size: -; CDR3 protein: CASSLPGTQYF; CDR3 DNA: TGCGCCAGCAGCTTACCAGGGACCCAGTACTTC
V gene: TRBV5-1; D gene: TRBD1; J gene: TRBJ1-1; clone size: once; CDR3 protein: CASSVQGGNTEAFF; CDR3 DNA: TGCGCCAGCAGCGTACAGGGGGGAAACACTGAAGCTTTCTTT
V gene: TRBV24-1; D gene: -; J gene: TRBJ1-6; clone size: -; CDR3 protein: CATSRGYGSPLHF; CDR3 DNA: TGTGCCACCAGTAGGGGGTATGGTTCACCCCTCCACTTT
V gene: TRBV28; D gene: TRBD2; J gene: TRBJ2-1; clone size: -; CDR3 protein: CASSLGTSEQFF; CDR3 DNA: TGTGCCAGCAGTTTAGGGACTAGCGAGCAGTTCTTC
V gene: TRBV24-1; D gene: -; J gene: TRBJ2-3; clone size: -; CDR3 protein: CATSEGADTQYF; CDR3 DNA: TGTGCCACCAGTGAGGGGGCAGATACGCAGTATTTT
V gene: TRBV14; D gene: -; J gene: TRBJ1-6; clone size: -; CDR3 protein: CASSLFSRVQNSPLHF; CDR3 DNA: TGTGCCAGCAGCCTCTTCTCCAGGGTCCAAAATTCACCCCTCCACTTT
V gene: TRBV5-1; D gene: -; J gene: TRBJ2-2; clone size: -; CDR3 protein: CASSLEVGGATGELFF; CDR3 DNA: TGCGCCAGCAGCTTGGAGGTTGGCGGGGCGACCGGGGAGCTGTTTTTT
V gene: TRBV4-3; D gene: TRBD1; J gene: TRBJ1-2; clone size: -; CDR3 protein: CASSLTTGDVDYGYTF; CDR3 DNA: TGCGCCAGCAGCCTAACTACAGGGGATGTGGACTATGGCTACACCTTC
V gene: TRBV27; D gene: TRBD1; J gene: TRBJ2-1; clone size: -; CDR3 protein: CASSLGTGIYNEQFF; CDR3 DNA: TGTGCCAGCAGTTTAGGGACAGGGATATACAATGAGCAGTTCTTC
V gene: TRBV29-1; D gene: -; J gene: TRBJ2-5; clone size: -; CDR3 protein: CSVDEGRRETQYF; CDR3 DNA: TGCAGCGTTGATGAGGGGCGGCGGGAGACCCAGTACTTC
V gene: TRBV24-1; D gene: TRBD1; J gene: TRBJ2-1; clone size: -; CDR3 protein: CATSDPPGQGWNEQFF; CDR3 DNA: TGTGCCACCAGTGATCCCCCGGGACAGGGGTGGAATGAGCAGTTCTTC
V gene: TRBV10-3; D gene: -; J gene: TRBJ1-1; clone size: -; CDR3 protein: CAISVGGAMNTEAFF; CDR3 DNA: TGTGCCATCAGTGTAGGGGGGGCCATGAACACTGAAGCTTTCTTT